This T cell receptor beta chain was sequenced in a study of tumor-infiltrating lymphocytes in primary liver carcinoma. From approximately 530 ng of total RNA, TCR beta-specific cDNA was reverse-transcribed using a constant-region primer. Libraries for TCR beta were built through three nested multiplex PCR rounds, which together made up a slightly modified ARM-PCR procedure. A C-beta reverse primer and TRBV1-TRBV30 forward primers served in each of the first two PCR rounds, at roughly 10 cycles apiece. MiXCR, run by TCRdb on the multiplex PCR reads, gives a single entry per CDR3 protein. The sample records around 79,000 distinct CDR3 sequences, 69% being singletons. Co-extracting RNA and DNA was done with roughly 17-34 mg of unsorted bulk tissue as input. Germline CDR1 KGHDR, CDR2 SFDVKD. V lost 2 bases to trimming and J lost 3 bases; unmatched junction nucleotides: 7. The CDR3 is 18 amino acids. The study's findings and limits: Tumor-adjacent and tumor-blood pairs displayed less overlap than did pairs of tumor regions. Significantly greater top-250-clone fractions characterized tumors relative to blood (p = 0.039).

Concerning this clonotype itself: Its antigen is undetermined.

Sequencing was done on a sample of tumor-adjacent normal liver tissue. This TCR was sampled from a man aged 35 to 55 with primary liver carcinoma and hepatitis B virus infection. The chain uses TRBV24-1 and TRBJ2-6; 9 nucleotides line up with TRBD1. Here the CDR3 DNA reads TGTGCCACCAGTGATTGGAGGACAGGGGACTTTGGGGCCAACGTCCTGACTTTC. This gives the protein CATSDWRTGDFGANVLTF.